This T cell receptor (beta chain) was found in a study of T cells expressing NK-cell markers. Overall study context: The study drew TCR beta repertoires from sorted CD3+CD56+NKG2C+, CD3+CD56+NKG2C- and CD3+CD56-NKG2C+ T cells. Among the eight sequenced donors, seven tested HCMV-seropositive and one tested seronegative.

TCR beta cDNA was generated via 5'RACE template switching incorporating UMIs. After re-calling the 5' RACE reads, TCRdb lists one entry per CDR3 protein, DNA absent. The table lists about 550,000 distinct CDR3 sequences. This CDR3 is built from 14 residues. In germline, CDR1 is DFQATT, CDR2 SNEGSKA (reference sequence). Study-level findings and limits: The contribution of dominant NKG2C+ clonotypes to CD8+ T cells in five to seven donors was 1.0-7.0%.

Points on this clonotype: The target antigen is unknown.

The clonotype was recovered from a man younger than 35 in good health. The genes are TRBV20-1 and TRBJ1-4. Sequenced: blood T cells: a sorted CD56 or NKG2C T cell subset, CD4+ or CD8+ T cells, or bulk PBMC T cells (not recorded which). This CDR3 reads CSASAQSDRRKLFF.